The rows below give T cell receptor beta chains drawn from one sample of a study of blood T cell repertoires in COVID-19. Profiled with immunoSEQ multiplex PCR; TCRdb holds only in-frame clones, not every one. The top ten clones hold 10% to 13% of a sample with roughly 220,000 clones, about 88% of them seen once. Sequencing input: peripheral blood. These receptors were collected from a woman in her forties or fifties with COVID-19, enrolled during active disease. Both conserved end residues are part of each CDR3.

>TRBJ2-3|TRBV3-1/TRBV3-2
CASSQDGSGVADTQYF
>TRBJ1-2|TRBV5-1
CASSLVWQGESYTF
>TRBJ2-3|TRBV5-6
CASSLGSFPRDTQYF
>TRBJ1-1|TRBV6-2/TRBV6-3
CASSIILNTEAFF
>TRBJ2-7|TRBV4-1
CASSQDSGQSSYEQYF
>TRBJ2-3|TRBV19
CASSTLAGGRDTQYF
>TRBJ2-1|TRBV5-1
CASSPLSGGGNEQFF
>TRBJ2-3|TRBV7-9
CASRSGGDTQYF
>TRBJ2-5|TRBV5-1
CASSPQGIKRTQYF
>TRBJ2-2|TRBV6-5
CASSGGGAELFF
>TRBJ1-1|TRBV5-6
CASSFLRERIMNTEAFF
>TRBJ1-2|TRBV28
CASTLYRDRVVDGYTF
>TRBJ1-2|TRBV19
CATRETGTGGRGYTF
>TRBJ1-1|TRBV10-3
CAISTPNTEAFF
>TRBJ2-3|TRBV2
CASSGTTSSTDTQYF
>TRBJ2-1|TRBV2
CASSEVPSGALGNEQFF
>TRBJ2-5|TRBV6-2/TRBV6-3
CASSYSGGRETQYF
>TRBJ1-1|TRBV3-1/TRBV3-2
CASSPRDTLNTEAFF
>TRBJ1-5|TRBV7-7
CASSLKGGICISNQPQHF
>TRBJ2-5|TRBV7-2
CASSLGASGGAWKTQYF
>TRBJ2-2|TRBV11-3
CASSSVTTGELFF
>TRBJ1-3|TRBV25-1
CASSEQGAGNTIYF
>TRBJ1-2|TRBV5-1
CASSLGRDGYTF
>TRBJ2-7|TRBV3-1/TRBV3-2
CASSQEGTGQNEQYF
>TRBJ1-2|TRBV13
CASSGEEGGYTF
>TRBJ2-3|TRBV28
CASSSGGSTDTQYF
>TRBJ2-2|TRBV2
CASSGIAGKGNTGELFF
>TRBJ1-3|TRBV12-5
CASGLSGFSSGNTIYF
>TRBJ2-2|TRBV24-1
CATSPTHNTGELFF
>TRBJ2-2|TRBV7-8
CASSYPTRINTGELFF
>TRBJ2-7|TRBV6-6
CASTLPGQTYEQYF
>TRBJ2-5|TRBV3-1/TRBV3-2
CASSQVRLAGGETQYF
>TRBJ1-1|TRBV11-2
CASSPTGHLNTEAFF
>TRBJ2-1|TRBV12-3/TRBV12-4
CASRQGSFNEQFF
>TRBJ2-1|TRBV3-1/TRBV3-2
CASSHLTGTPTYNEQFF
>TRBJ1-1|TRBV14
CASSPKAGTEAFF
>TRBJ2-2|TRBV4-1
CASSQGFERRGGTGELFF
>TRBJ2-5|TRBV10-2
CASSSRDRQETQYF
>TRBJ1-3|TRBV7-2
CASSLAPGFYNTIYF
>TRBJ1-1|TRBV18
CASSQGRFGTEAFF
>TRBJ2-4|TRBV29-1
CSVGGVIKNIQYF
>TRBJ1-2|TRBV12-3/TRBV12-4
CASSSRRAGGYTF
>TRBJ1-2|TRBV28
CASRSPTGANYGYTF
>TRBJ1-6|TRBV6-6
CASSLEGGSNNSPLHF
>TRBJ2-1|TRBV7-9
CASSFGTSNNEQFF
>TRBJ1-2|TRBV2
CASSDGGQGNGYTF
>TRBJ1-2|TRBV6-5
CASRQEVSSGYTF
>TRBJ2-3|TRBV5-4
CASSSLAGVADTQYF
>TRBJ1-6|TRBV5-4
CASSKDPGQGARNSPLHF
>TRBJ2-1|TRBV4-1
CASSQGGGEQFF
>TRBJ1-5|TRBV19
CASSIDLRGPQHF
>TRBJ2-2|TRBV6-4
CASSVTSGGALNTGELFF
>TRBJ2-1|TRBV7-2
CASSPAGNYYNEQFF
>TRBJ1-1|TRBV29-1
CSAKQGMNTEAFF
>TRBJ2-2|TRBV30
CAWSAGQRLYANTGELFF
>TRBJ1-6|TRBV10-3
CAISSTRTVNSPLHF
>TRBJ2-5|TRBV3-1/TRBV3-2
CASSLSGWETQYF